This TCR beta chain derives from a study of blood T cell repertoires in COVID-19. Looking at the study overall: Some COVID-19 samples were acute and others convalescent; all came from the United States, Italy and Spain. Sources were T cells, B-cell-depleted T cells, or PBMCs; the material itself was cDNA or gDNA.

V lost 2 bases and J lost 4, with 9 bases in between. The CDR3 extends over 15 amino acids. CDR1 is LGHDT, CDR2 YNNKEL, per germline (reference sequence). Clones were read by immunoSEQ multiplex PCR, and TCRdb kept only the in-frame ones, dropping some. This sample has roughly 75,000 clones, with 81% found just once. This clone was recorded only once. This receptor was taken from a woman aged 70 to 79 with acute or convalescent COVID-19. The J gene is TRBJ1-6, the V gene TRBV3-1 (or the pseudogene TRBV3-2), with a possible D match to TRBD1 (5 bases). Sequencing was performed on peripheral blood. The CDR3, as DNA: TGTGCCAGCAGCCAAACCAGACAGTATAATTCACCCCTCCACTTT. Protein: CASSQTRQYNSPLHF.